These T cell receptor beta chains were read from a single sample in a study of T cell clonotyping in hematopoietic cell transplantation. Sequenced by immunoSEQ multiplex PCR; TCRdb stores in-frame clones only, minus some. The sample consists of around 40,000 clones, 85% to 95% of them appearing once. The sample in question was peripheral blood mononuclear cells, obtained before stem cell transplant. The receptors stem from a man aged 35 to 55 with chronic myeloid leukemia. Some clones in this sample may be carry-over from other donors' samples. The CDR3 runs from the conserved cysteine through the conserved F or W. Fields, in order: V gene, CDR3 protein.

V: TRBV6-5; CDR3: CASSFTGTYNGYTF
V: TRBV4-1; CDR3: CASSQEPHGWGTDTQYF
V: TRBV2; CDR3: CASSGGDNYGYTF
V: TRBV14; CDR3: CASSHLAGGPGQETQYF
V: TRBV7-6; CDR3: CASSLTTGITYEQYF
V: TRBV28; CDR3: CASSLLSTGTYEQYF
V: TRBV5-6; CDR3: CASSLWGGWSSPLHF
V: TRBV19; CDR3: CASRPKEFNQPQHF
V: TRBV10-3; CDR3: CAISRTGGELTSPLHF
V: TRBV29-1; CDR3: CSVENVINYGYTF
V: TRBV5-4; CDR3: CASSSWTALYEQYF
V: TRBV19; CDR3: CASSPDRDSRSNTEAFF